This is a list of T cell receptor beta chains from one sample in a study of cytomegalovirus exposure and HLA in healthy donors. Assay used: immunoSEQ multiplex PCR; TCRdb lists only in-frame clones, some missing. The table has about 190,000 clones, about 86% seen once. The sample comprised PBMCs. Source of these receptors: a man aged 40-49 years in good health and CMV-seropositive. The CDR3 runs from the conserved cysteine through the conserved F or W. D genes are given only for firm matches. The size field is filled for only some rows; it gives once, few, many or a size class.

TRBD2 | TRBJ2-5 | few | TRBV4-2 | TGTGCCAGCAGCCAAGAATGGGTCTTGGGCGGGAGACAAGAGACCCAGTACTTC | CASSQEWVLGGRQETQYF
NA | TRBJ2-3 | NA | TRBV9 | TGTGCCAGCAGCGCCGGAGGGGGGGCTAGCACAGATACGCAGTATTTT | CASSAGGGASTDTQYF
NA | TRBJ1-1 | once | TRBV6-5 | TGTGCCAGCAGTCAGGGGTCGGAAACTGAAGCTTTCTTT | CASSQGSETEAFF
TRBD1 | TRBJ1-3 | NA | TRBV9 | TGTGCCAGCAGCGTGGAACAGGGGGCTGAGAACACCATATATTTT | CASSVEQGAENTIYF
NA | TRBJ1-5 | NA | TRBV29-1 | TGCAGCGCCGCTGGCTCTAGCAATCAGCCCCAGCATTTT | CSAAGSSNQPQHF
NA | TRBJ2-3 | NA | TRBV7-9 | TGTGCCAGCAGCCCGGGGACAGATACGCAGTATTTT | CASSPGTDTQYF
NA | TRBJ1-5 | NA | TRBV6-1 | TGTGCCAGCAGGGGACTGGGGACCCAGCATTTT | CASRGLGTQHF
TRBD2 | TRBJ2-5 | NA | TRBV9 | TGTGCCAGCAGCGTAGGACCTAGCGGAGAAGAGACCCAGTACTTC | CASSVGPSGEETQYF
NA | TRBJ1-1 | NA | TRBV9 | TGTGCCAGCAGCGTAGGGGGGGGGCCGAACACTGAAGCTTTCTTT | CASSVGGGPNTEAFF
NA | TRBJ2-5 | NA | TRBV5-1 | TGCGCCAGCAGCTTATCCGGGAACCAAGAGACCCAGTACTTC | CASSLSGNQETQYF
NA | TRBJ2-5 | NA | TRBV30 | TGTGCCTGGAGTACCCCTGGGGGCCCTTACGGGCAGTACTTC | CAWSTPGGPYGQYF
TRBD2 | TRBJ2-5 | NA | TRBV14 | TGTGCCAGCAGCCGGGGACTAGCGGGGCCGTACCAAGAGACCCAGTACTTC | CASSRGLAGPYQETQYF
TRBD2 | TRBJ2-7 | NA | TRBV5-6 | TGTGCCAGCAGCCCCTACCGACTAGCGGGACCCTCCGAGCAGTACTTC | CASSPYRLAGPSEQYF
NA | TRBJ1-1 | NA | TRBV27 | TGTGCCAGCACCTTAAGGGGTAGCACTGAAGCTTTCTTT | CASTLRGSTEAFF
TRBD2 | TRBJ2-3 | NA | TRBV28 | TGTGCCAGCAGTTTATGGTCTAGCGGGAGCCATGGGGGAGATACGCAGTATTTT | CASSLWSSGSHGGDTQYF
TRBD1 | TRBJ2-7 | NA | TRBV7-6 | TGTGCCAGCAGCCCGAGGGTGGGACAGGGGGCGCGGGACGAGCAGTACTTC | CASSPRVGQGARDEQYF
TRBD1 | TRBJ1-4 | NA | TRBV19 | TGTGCCAGCAGGGACAGGGCTTTCACTAATGAAAAACTGTTTTTT | CASRDRAFTNEKLFF
NA | TRBJ2-7 | NA | TRBV28 | TGTGCCAGCAGTTTAGATTCGGTCTACAGGATCAGCTCCTACGAGCAGTACTTC | CASSLDSVYRISSYEQYF
TRBD1 | TRBJ1-4 | NA | TRBV7-6 | TGTGCCAGCACCGGACAGGGAGGGAGTGAAAAACTGTTTTTT | CASTGQGGSEKLFF
TRBD2 | TRBJ2-3 | once | TRBV19 | TGTGCCAGTAGTTTCCTAGCGGGAGGCCTTACAGATACGCAGTATTTT | CASSFLAGGLTDTQYF
TRBD2 | TRBJ2-5 | NA | TRBV7-2 | TGTGCCAGCAGCCGTCAGTCTAGCGGGAGTGGTGAGACCCAGTACTTC | CASSRQSSGSGETQYF
TRBD1 | TRBJ2-2 | NA | TRBV25-1 | TGTGCCAGCAGTGGACAGGGAAGGACCGGGGAGCTGTTTTTT | CASSGQGRTGELFF
TRBD2 | TRBJ2-7 | NA | TRBV6-7 | TGTGCCAGCAGTTACAAAGCGCTCCCAGGACTAGCGGGAGGAGAACCCTACGAGCAGTACTTC | CASSYKALPGLAGGEPYEQYF